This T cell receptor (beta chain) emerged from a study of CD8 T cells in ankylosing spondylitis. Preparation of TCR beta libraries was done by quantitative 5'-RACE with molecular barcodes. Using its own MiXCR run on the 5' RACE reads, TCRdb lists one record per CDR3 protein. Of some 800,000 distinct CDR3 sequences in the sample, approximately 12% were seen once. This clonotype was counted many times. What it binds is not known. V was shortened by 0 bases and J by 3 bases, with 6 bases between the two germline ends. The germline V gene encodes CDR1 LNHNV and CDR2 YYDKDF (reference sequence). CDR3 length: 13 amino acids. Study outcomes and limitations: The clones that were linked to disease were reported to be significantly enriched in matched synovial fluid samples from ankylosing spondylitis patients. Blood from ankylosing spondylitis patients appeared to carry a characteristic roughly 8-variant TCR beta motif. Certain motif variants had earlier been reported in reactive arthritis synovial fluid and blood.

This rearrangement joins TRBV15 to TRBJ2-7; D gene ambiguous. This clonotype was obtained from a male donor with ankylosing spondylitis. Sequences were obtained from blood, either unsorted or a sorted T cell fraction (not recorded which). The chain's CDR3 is CATSRDHSYEQYF. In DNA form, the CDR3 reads TGTGCCACCAGCAGAGATCACAGCTACGAGCAGTACTTC.